Listed below are T cell receptor beta chains from one sample, sequenced in a study of cytomegalovirus exposure and HLA in healthy donors. TCRdb keeps only in-frame clones here, not all; method: immunoSEQ multiplex PCR. The top ten clones hold roughly 4% of a sample with about 140,000 clones, more than 80% of them seen once. The sequenced sample was PBMCs. Receptors were obtained from a woman in her 40s in good health and CMV-seropositive. The CDR3 runs from the conserved cysteine through the conserved F or W. D genes are given only for firm matches. Clone size is shown for a subset of rows, as once, few, many or a class of expanded clone.

d_call	v_call	j_call	clone_size	cdr3_aa	cdr3_nt
TRBD2	TRBV5-1	TRBJ2-7	NA	CASSLGGSGSMYEQYF	TGCGCCAGCAGCTTGGGTGGTAGCGGGAGTATGTACGAGCAGTACTTC
TRBD2	TRBV7-6	TRBJ2-5	NA	CASSLATGGQETQYF	TGTGCCAGCAGCTTAGCGACCGGGGGGCAAGAGACCCAGTACTTC
NA	TRBV27	TRBJ2-2	NA	CASSLTGDGELFF	TGTGCCAGCAGTTTAACCGGGGACGGGGAGCTGTTTTTT
TRBD2	TRBV4-3	TRBJ2-3	NA	CASSQAPAGIIDTQYF	TGCGCCAGCAGCCAAGCGCCAGCGGGGATTATTGATACGCAGTATTTT
TRBD2	TRBV29-1	TRBJ2-5	NA	CSVAIAGYQETQYF	TGCAGCGTTGCCATAGCGGGGTATCAAGAGACCCAGTACTTC
NA	TRBV29-1	TRBJ1-1	NA	CSVEVLTGSRATEAFF	TGCAGCGTTGAAGTGTTAACAGGGTCTCGAGCGACTGAAGCTTTCTTT
NA	TRBV21-1	TRBJ2-2	NA	CASSKRAQGTSGSPGTGELFF	TGTGCCAGCAGCAAGAGGGCGCAAGGGACTAGCGGGAGCCCGGGGACCGGGGAGCTGTTTTTT
NA	TRBV7-8	TRBJ1-5	NA	CASSSIRGSSNQPQHF	TGTGCCAGCAGCTCAATACGGGGATCTAGCAATCAGCCCCAGCATTTT
TRBD1	TRBV5-6	TRBJ2-2	once	CASSSMDRWDTGELFF	TGTGCCAGCAGCTCCATGGACAGGTGGGACACCGGGGAGCTGTTTTTT
TRBD1	TRBV2	TRBJ2-2	NA	CASADRAGTGELFF	TGTGCCAGCGCGGACAGGGCGGGCACCGGGGAGCTGTTTTTT
NA	TRBV29-1	TRBJ2-3	few	CSEGRQAIPDTQYF	TGCAGCGAGGGCCGACAGGCTATCCCAGATACGCAGTATTTT
NA	TRBV5-4	TRBJ2-7	NA	CTSSLGGRTGKDSYEQYF	TGTACCAGCAGCTTGGGGGGAAGAACAGGGAAGGACTCCTACGAGCAGTACTTC
TRBD1	TRBV27	TRBJ1-5	NA	CASGDRNNQPQHF	TGTGCCAGCGGGGACAGGAACAATCAGCCCCAGCATTTT
TRBD2	TRBV5-1	TRBJ2-1	NA	CASSLEGSGVYNEQFF	TGCGCCAGCAGCTTGGAGGGTAGCGGGGTTTACAATGAGCAGTTCTTC